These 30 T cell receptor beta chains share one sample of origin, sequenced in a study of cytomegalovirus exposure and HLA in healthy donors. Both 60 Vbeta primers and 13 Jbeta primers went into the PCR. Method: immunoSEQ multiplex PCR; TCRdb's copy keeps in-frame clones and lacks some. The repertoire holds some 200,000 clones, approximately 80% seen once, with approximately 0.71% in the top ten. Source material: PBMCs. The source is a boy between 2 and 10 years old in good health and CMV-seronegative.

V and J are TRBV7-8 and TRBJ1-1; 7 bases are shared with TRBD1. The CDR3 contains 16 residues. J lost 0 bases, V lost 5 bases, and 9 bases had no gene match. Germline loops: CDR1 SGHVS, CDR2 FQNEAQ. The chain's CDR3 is CASSIYTGQMNTEAFF. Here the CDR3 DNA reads TGTGCCAGCAGCATCTACACGGGACAGATGAACACTGAAGCTTTCTTT.

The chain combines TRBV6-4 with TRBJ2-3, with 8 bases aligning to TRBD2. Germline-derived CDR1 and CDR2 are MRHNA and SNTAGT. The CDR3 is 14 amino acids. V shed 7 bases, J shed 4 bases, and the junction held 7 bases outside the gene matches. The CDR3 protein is CASKPGLEADTQYF. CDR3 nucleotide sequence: TGTGCCAGCAAACCGGGACTAGAGGCAGATACGCAGTATTTT.

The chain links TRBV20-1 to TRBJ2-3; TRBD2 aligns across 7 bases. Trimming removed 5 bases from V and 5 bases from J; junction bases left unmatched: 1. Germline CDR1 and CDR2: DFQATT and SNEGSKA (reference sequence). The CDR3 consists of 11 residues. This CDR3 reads CSAPGGDTQYF. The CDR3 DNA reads TGCAGTGCTCCGGGGGGAGATACGCAGTATTTT.

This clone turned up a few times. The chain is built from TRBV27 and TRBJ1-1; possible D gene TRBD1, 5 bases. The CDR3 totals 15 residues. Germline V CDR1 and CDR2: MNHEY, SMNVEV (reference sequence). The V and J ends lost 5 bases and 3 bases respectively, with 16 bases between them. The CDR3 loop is CASSPKPDSDTEAFF. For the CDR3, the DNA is TGTGCCAGCAGTCCGAAGCCCGACAGTGACACTGAAGCTTTCTTT.

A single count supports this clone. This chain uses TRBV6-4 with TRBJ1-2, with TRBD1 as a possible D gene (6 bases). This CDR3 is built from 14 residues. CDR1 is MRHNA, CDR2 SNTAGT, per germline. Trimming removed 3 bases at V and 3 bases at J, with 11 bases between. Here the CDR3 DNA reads TGTGCCAGCAGTGAAGGGGGAAACGACTATGGCTACACCTTC. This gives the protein CASSEGGNDYGYTF.

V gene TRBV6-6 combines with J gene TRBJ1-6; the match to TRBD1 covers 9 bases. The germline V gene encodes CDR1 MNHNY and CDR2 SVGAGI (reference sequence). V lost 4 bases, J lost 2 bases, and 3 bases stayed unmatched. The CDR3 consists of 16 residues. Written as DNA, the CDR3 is TGTGCCAGCAGTTCGGACAGGGGCGCCTATAATTCACCCCTCCACTTT. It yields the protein CASSSDRGAYNSPLHF.

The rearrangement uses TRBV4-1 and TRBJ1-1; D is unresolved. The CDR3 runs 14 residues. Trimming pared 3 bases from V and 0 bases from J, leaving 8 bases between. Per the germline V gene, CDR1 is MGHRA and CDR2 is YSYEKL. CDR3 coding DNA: TGCGCCAGCAGCCAGCGGTACATGAACACTGAAGCTTTCTTT. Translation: CASSQRYMNTEAFF.

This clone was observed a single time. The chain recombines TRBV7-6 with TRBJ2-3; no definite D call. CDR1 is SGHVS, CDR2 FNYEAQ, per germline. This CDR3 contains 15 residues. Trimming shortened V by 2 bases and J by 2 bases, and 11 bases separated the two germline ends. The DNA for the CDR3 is TGTGCCAGCAGCTTACTGGATAGCTTCACAGATACGCAGTATTTT. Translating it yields CASSLLDSFTDTQYF.

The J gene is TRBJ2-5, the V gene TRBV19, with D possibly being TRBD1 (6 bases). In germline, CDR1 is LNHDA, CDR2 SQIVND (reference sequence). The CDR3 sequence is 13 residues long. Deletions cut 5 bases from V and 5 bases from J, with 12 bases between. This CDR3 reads CASSVDRLETQYF. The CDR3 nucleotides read TGTGCCAGTAGTGTTGACAGGCTTGAGACCCAGTACTTC.

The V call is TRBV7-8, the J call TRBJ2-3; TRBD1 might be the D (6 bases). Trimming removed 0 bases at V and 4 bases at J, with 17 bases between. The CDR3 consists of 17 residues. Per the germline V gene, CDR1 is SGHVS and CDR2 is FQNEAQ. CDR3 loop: CASSLAQGRVRSDTQYF. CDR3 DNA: TGTGCCAGCAGCTTAGCACAGGGAAGGGTTAGGTCAGATACGCAGTATTTT.

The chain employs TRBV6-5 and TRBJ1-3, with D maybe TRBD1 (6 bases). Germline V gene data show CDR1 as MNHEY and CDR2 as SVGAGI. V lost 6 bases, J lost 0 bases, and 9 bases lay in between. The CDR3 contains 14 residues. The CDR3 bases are TGTGCCAGCAGAGGGACACACTCTGGAAACACCATATATTTT. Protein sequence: CASRGTHSGNTIYF.

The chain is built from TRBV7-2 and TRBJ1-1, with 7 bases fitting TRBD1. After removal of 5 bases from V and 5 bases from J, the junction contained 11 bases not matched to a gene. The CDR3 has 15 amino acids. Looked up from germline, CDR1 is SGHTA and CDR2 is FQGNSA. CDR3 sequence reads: CASSIDPGQKTEAFF. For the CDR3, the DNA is TGTGCCAGCAGCATCGACCCGGGACAGAAGACTGAAGCTTTCTTT.

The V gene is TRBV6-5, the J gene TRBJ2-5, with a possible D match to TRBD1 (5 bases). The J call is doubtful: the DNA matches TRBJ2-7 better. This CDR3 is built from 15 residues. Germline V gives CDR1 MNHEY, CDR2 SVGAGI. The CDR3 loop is CASSELGQGILEQYF. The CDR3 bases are TGTGCCAGCAGCGAACTTGGGCAGGGAATCCTCGAGCAGTACTTC.

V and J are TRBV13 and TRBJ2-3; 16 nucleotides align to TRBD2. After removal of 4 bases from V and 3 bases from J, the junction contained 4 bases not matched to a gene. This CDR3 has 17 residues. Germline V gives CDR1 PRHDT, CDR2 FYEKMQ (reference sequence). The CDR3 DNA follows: TGTGCCAGCAGCTGGGGACTAGCGGGGGGGGGAACAGATACGCAGTATTTT. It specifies CASSWGLAGGGTDTQYF.

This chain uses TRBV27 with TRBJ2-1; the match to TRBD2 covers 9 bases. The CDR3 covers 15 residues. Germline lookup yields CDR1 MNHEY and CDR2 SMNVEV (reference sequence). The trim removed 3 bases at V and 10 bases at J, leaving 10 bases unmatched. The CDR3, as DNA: TGTGCCAGCAGTTTTGGGGCTAGCGGGAAGTGGGAGCAGTTCTTC. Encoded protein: CASSFGASGKWEQFF.

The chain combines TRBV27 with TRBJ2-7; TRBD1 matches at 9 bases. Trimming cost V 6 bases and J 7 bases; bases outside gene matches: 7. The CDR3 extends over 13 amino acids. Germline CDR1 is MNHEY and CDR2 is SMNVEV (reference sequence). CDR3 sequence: CASSRDRVGEQYF. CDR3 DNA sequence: TGTGCCAGCAGCCGGGACAGGGTTGGGGAGCAGTACTTC.

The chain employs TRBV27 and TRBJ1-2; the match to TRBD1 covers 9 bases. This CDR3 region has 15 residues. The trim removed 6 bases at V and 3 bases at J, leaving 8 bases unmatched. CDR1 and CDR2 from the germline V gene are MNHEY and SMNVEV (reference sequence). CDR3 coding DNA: TGTGCCAGCAGCCCCGGGACAGGGTTAGACTATGGCTACACCTTC. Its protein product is CASSPGTGLDYGYTF.

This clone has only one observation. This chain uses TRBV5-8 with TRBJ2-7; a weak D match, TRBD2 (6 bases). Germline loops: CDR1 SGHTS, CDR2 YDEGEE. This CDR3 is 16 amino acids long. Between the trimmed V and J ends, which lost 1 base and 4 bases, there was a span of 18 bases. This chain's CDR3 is CASSLIGASESYEQYF. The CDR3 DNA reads TGTGCCAGCAGCTTGATCGGGGCTAGCGAGAGTTACGAGCAGTACTTC. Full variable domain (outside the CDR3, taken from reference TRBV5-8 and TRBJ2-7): EAGVTQSPTHLIKTRGQQATLRCSPISGHTSVYWYQQALGLGLQFLLWYDEGEERNRGNFPPRFSGRQFPNYSSELNVNALELEDSALYLCASSLIGASESYEQYFGPGTRLTVT.

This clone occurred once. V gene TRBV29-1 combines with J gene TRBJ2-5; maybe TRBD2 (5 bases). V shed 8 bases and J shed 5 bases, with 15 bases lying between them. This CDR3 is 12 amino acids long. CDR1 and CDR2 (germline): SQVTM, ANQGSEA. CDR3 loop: CSSGEAPETQYF. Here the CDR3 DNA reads TGCAGCTCCGGGGAAGCCCCTGAGACCCAGTACTTC.

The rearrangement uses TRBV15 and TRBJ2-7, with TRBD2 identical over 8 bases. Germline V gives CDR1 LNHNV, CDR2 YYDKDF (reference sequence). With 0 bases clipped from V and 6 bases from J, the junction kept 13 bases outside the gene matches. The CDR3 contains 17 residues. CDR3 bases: TGTGCCACCAGCAGAGAAGGGTTCGCGGGAGGATCCCTCGAGCAGTACTTC. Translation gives CATSREGFAGGSLEQYF.

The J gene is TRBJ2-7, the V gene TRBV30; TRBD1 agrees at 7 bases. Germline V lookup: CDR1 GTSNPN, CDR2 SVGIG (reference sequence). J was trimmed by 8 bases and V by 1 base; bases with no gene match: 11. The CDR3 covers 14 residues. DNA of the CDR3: TGTGCCTGGAGTGGCCCGGGACAGCTAATAAAGCAGTACTTC. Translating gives CAWSGPGQLIKQYF.

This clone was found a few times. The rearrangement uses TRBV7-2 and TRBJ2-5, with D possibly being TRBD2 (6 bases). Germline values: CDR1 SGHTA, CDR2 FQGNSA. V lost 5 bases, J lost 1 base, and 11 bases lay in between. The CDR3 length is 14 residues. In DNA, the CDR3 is TGTGCCAGCAGCCCGGGACTTACCCAAGAGACCCAGTACTTC. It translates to CASSPGLTQETQYF.

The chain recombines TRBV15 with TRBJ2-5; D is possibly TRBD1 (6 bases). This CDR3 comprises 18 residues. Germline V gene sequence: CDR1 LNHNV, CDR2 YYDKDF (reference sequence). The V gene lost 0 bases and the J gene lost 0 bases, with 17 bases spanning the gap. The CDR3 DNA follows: TGTGCCACCAGCAGAGATGTTCCAAAACAGGGATACCAAGAGACCCAGTACTTC. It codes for CATSRDVPKQGYQETQYF.

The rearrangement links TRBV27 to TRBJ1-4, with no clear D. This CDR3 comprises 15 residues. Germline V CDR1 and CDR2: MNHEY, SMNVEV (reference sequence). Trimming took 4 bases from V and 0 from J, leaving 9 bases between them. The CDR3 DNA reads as TGTGCCAGCAGTTCACGGACTGCAACTAATGAAAAACTGTTTTTT. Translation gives CASSSRTATNEKLFF. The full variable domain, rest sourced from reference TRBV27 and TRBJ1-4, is EAQVTQNPRYLITVTGKKLTVTCSQNMNHEYMSWYRQDPGLGLRQIYYSMNVEVTDKGDVPEGYKVSRKEKRNFPLILESPSPNQTSLYFCASSSRTATNEKLFFGSGTQLSVL.

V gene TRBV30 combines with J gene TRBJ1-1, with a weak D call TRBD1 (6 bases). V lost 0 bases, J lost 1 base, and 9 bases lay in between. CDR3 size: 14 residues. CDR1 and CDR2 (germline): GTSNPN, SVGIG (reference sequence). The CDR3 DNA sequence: TGTGCCTGGAGTGTCCGGACAGCGAACACTGAAGCTTTCTTT. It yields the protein CAWSVRTANTEAFF.

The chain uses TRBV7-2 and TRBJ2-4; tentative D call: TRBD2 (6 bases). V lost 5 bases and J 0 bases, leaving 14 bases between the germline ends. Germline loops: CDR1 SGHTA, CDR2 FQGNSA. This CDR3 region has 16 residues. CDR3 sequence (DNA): TGTGCCAGCAGCACTCGAGGAGGGGTAGCCAAAAACATTCAGTACTTC. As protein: CASSTRGGVAKNIQYF.

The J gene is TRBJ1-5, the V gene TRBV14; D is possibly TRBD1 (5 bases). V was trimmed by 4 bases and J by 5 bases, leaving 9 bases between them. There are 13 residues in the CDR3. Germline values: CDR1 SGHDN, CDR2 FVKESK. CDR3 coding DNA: TGTGCCAGCAGCCTGGGGGGGGATCAGCCCCAGCATTTT. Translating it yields CASSLGGDQPQHF.

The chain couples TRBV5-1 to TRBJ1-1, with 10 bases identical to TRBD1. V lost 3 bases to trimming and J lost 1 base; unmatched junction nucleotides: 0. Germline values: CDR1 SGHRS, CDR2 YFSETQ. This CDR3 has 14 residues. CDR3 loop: CASSWTGGNTEAFF. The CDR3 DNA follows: TGCGCCAGCAGCTGGACAGGGGGGAACACTGAAGCTTTCTTT.

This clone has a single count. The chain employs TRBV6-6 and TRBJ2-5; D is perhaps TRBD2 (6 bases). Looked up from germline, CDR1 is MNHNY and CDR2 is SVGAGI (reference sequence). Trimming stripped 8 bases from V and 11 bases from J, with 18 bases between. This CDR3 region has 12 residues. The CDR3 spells CASWAGPWEQYF. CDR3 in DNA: TGTGCCAGCTGGGCGGGACCTTGGGAGCAGTACTTC.

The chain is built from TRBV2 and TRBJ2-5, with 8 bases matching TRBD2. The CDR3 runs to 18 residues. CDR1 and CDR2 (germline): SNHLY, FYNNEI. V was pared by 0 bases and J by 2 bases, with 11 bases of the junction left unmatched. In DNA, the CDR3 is TGTGCCAGCAGTGAAGCGCTAACTAGCGGCCGAACTCAAGAGACCCAGTACTTC. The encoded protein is CASSEALTSGRTQETQYF.